Sequencing of this T cell receptor beta chain was carried out in a study of shared clonotypes between healthy human individuals. To note about this clone: Its antigen remains unidentified.

CD45RO-negative CD8 cells positively selected for CCR7 made up the naive population, which excluded terminally differentiated effector memory CD45RA+ cells. Each replicate PCR on the sorted subsets used roughly 190 ng DNA (around 31,000 T cell genomes). Only in-frame clones appear in the TCRdb table, and some are missing; sequencing was by immunoSEQ multiplex PCR. The sample yields about 2.1 million clones, around 93% seen once. Whole-study findings and limits: Naive CD4 clonotypes were shared across a handful of donors at 4.5% to 6.5%. Generation probabilities were higher for clonotypes shared across all four sorted-subset donors than for unshared ones.

The CDR3 spans 14 residues. Trimming pared 1 base from V and 2 bases from J, leaving 9 bases between. From germline, CDR1 is MGHRA and CDR2 YSYEKL. This chain connects TRBV4-1 to TRBJ2-7; unclear D gene. The source material was naive CD8+ T cells from PBMCs. This clonotype was obtained from a man aged 18 to 30 in good health. Some clones in this sample may be carry-over from other donors' samples. The CDR3 region is CASSQGQVTYEQYF. Written as DNA, the CDR3 is TGCGCCAGCAGCCAAGGGCAGGTAACCTACGAGCAGTACTTC.